The 18 T cell receptor beta chains below all came from one sample that was sequenced in a study of blood T cell repertoires in COVID-19 (dated by TCRdb to 2020 to 2021). Libraries were prepared through the immunoSEQ multiplex PCR assay. Drawn from immuneACCESS, this table holds only the in-frame rearrangements with V and J called that TCRdb kept. Clones are partly lost; checked studies trace under half to an unresolved V gene and leave the rest unexplained. The sample table records around 140,000 clones; 85% to 90% of these occur just once. 2% to 2.5% of the sample is taken by the ten largest. The sample was peripheral blood. The receptors originated from a man in his fifties or sixties with active COVID-19.

This chain uses TRBV2 with TRBJ2-7, with 8 nucleotides matching TRBD1. V lost 7 bases, J lost 4 bases, and 9 bases stayed unmatched. Germline values: CDR1 SNHLY, CDR2 FYNNEI. The CDR3 consists of 14 residues. The DNA for the CDR3 is TGTGCCAGCAACCCCGGGACAGGCGGGTACGAGCAGTACTTC. It is translated as CASNPGTGGYEQYF.

The CDR3 DNA reads as TGTGCCAGCAGTTCGGGGGTTTTGGAGCCCCAGCATTTT. It translates to CASSSGVLEPQHF. This rearrangement joins TRBV6-2 or TRBV6-3 to TRBJ1-5; D perhaps matches TRBD1 (5 bases). V lost 4 bases, J lost 8 bases, and 12 bases lay in between. CDR1 and CDR2 from the germline V gene are MNHEY and SVGEGT. The CDR3 length is 13 residues.

The gene calls are TRBV7-6 and TRBJ2-7, with TRBD2 matching over 9 bases. V was clipped by 2 bases and J by 5 bases; unmatched bases: 16. CDR1 and CDR2 from the germline V gene are SGHVS and FNYEAQ. This CDR3 has 18 amino acids. The CDR3 DNA sequence: TGTGCCAGCAGCTTAAGTAGCGGGGGCGTTGGGCCCGGGAACGAGCAGTACTTC. This gives the protein CASSLSSGGVGPGNEQYF.

This clone was observed a handful of times. The V and J genes are TRBV5-1 and TRBJ1-2; the D is unclear. V dropped 5 bases and J dropped 4 bases, with 15 bases sitting between them. Germline V gene sequence: CDR1 SGHRS, CDR2 YFSETQ. This CDR3 has 14 amino acids. CDR3 in DNA: TGCGCCAGCAGTGATAACAGAGGAGGCTATGGCTACACCTTC. It is translated as CASSDNRGGYGYTF.

CDR3 loop: CASSIGNINQPQHF. The DNA of the CDR3 is TGTGCCAGTAGTATAGGAAACATCAATCAGCCCCAGCATTTT. The V gene is TRBV19, the J gene TRBJ1-5; no clear D gene. The CDR3 runs to 14 residues. V was pared by 1 base and J by 3 bases, with 7 bases between. The germline CDR1 and CDR2 sequences are LNHDA and SQIVND (reference sequence).

The V and J genes are TRBV5-4 and TRBJ2-3, with a tentative D call TRBD2 (5 bases). The germline gives CDR1 SGHNT, CDR2 YYREEE (reference sequence). The CDR3 extends over 17 amino acids. Between the trimmed V and J ends, which lost 1 base and 4 bases, there was a span of 19 bases. The CDR3 is CASSLKVPSRFPDTQYF. CDR3 nucleotides: TGTGCCAGCAGCTTGAAGGTTCCTAGCCGTTTCCCAGATACGCAGTATTTT.

CDR3 amino acids: CAISEYGADSGNTIYF. The DNA for the CDR3 is TGTGCCATCAGTGAGTATGGGGCGGACTCTGGAAACACCATATATTTT. The chain employs TRBV10-3 and TRBJ1-3; the D gene is possibly TRBD1 (5 bases). V gave up 1 base and J gave up 0 bases, with 10 bases separating them. CDR1 is ENHRY and CDR2 is SYGVKD in the germline V gene. This CDR3 is 16 amino acids long.

This chain connects TRBV5-8 to TRBJ1-6, with 9 bases fitting TRBD1. Trimming took 4 bases from V and 4 from J; bases not matched to a gene: 12. Germline CDR1 and CDR2: SGHTS and YDEGEE. The CDR3 runs to 18 residues. This CDR3 reads CASSLPPDRGLYNSPLHF. CDR3 DNA sequence: TGTGCCAGCAGCCTTCCTCCGGACAGGGGCCTGTATAATTCACCCCTCCACTTT.

V and J are TRBV7-9 and TRBJ2-7; TRBD1 is a possible D gene (6 bases). Germline CDR1 SEHNR, CDR2 FQNEAQ (reference sequence). V was cut by 5 bases and J by 6 bases, with 14 bases left in between. The CDR3 loop spans 13 amino acids. The CDR3 region is CASSRQGKREQYF. The DNA for the CDR3 is TGTGCCAGCAGCCGCCAGGGGAAGCGCGAGCAGTACTTC. The entire variable domain, with the rest obtained from reference TRBV7-9 and TRBJ2-7, is as follows: DTGVSQNPRHKITKRGQNVTFRCDPISEHNRLYWYRQTLGQGPEFLTYFQNEAQLEKSRLLSDRFSAERPKGSFSTLEIQRTEQGDSAMYLCASSRQGKREQYFGPGTRLTVT.

The chain uses TRBV5-1 and TRBJ2-4; tentative D call: TRBD2 (7 bases). V dropped 1 base and J dropped 0 bases, with 11 bases sitting between them. This CDR3 has 16 amino acids. From germline, CDR1 is SGHRS and CDR2 YFSETQ. DNA of the CDR3: TGCGCCAGCAGCTTGTTGGGGGGGCGAGCCAAAAACATTCAGTACTTC. Translated, it gives CASSLLGGRAKNIQYF.

The chain couples TRBV12-3 or TRBV12-4 to TRBJ2-1; TRBD1 might be the D (5 bases). The CDR3 runs 11 residues. Deletions cut 4 bases from V and 9 bases from J, with 7 bases between. CDR3 nucleotides: TGTGCCAGCAGTTGGACATCTGAGCAGTTCTTC. This codes for CASSWTSEQFF.

This rearrangement joins TRBV21-1 to TRBJ2-1; TRBD2 reflects the table's D call only, with no check against the DNA. TRBV21-1 is shown as a pseudogene. The CDR3 spans 17 residues. Here the CDR3 reads CASSCPWPLGFTIEQFF. The CDR3 DNA reads as TGTGCCAGCAGCTGCCCTTGGCCGCTCGGGTTCACAATCGAGCAGTTCTTC.

The rearrangement uses TRBV6-6 and TRBJ1-3; 10 bases are a match to TRBD1. V dropped 6 bases and J dropped 4; count of bases not matched to a gene: 9. CDR1 and CDR2 (germline): MNHNY, SVGAGI (reference sequence). The CDR3 covers 16 residues. For the CDR3, the DNA is TGTGCCAGCAGCCGGGGGGACAGGGGATTAGGAAACACCATATATTTT. This encodes CASSRGDRGLGNTIYF.

The chain combines TRBV9 with TRBJ2-1; D is undetermined. Deletions cut 0 bases from V and 9 bases from J, with 22 bases between. The CDR3 consists of 17 residues. Germline V gene sequence: CDR1 SGDLS, CDR2 YYNGEE. Here the CDR3 DNA reads TGTGCCAGCAGCGTAGGTCCGACGGAGCTAGGAAGGCCTGAGCAGTTCTTC. This encodes CASSVGPTELGRPEQFF.

CDR3 loop: CASKETGYQETQYF. The CDR3 coding sequence is TGCGCCAGCAAGGAGACAGGGTACCAAGAGACCCAGTACTTC. J is TRBJ2-5 and V is TRBV5-1, with 7 bases matching TRBD1. Germline V gene lookup returns CDR1 SGHRS and CDR2 YFSETQ. V was pared by 6 bases and J by 0 bases, with 5 bases of the junction left unmatched. This CDR3 comprises 14 residues.

The chain joins TRBV5-1 to TRBJ1-1; 7 bases fit TRBD1. The ends lost 4 bases at V and 6 bases at J; junction bases unmatched: 15. Looked up from germline, CDR1 is SGHRS and CDR2 is YFSETQ. The CDR3 totals 16 residues. The CDR3 is CASSLSTGINGAEAFF. CDR3 sequence (DNA): TGCGCCAGCAGCCTATCGACAGGGATTAATGGGGCTGAAGCTTTCTTT.

This chain connects TRBV21-1 to TRBJ2-7; the D segment call TRBD2 is taken from the table without a DNA check. TRBV21-1 is a documented pseudogene. CDR3 length: 16 amino acids. CDR3 nucleotides: TGTGCCAGCAGCAAAGAGGAGGCCTGGAGAACCTACGAGCAGTACTTC. Encoded protein: CASSKEEAWRTYEQYF.

The rearrangement links TRBV11-3 to TRBJ2-1; weak D call: TRBD1 (5 bases). CDR3 size: 15 residues. V was trimmed by 1 base and J by 8 bases, leaving 15 bases between them. Germline V gene sequence: CDR1 SGHNT, CDR2 YENEEA. The CDR3 region is CASSLGQGIIDEQFF. CDR3 coding DNA: TGTGCCAGCAGCTTAGGGCAGGGAATAATCGATGAGCAGTTCTTC.